The rows below give T cell receptor beta chains drawn from one sample of a study of Tregs in tolerant kidney transplant recipients. TCRdb keeps only in-frame clones here, not all; method: immunoSEQ multiplex PCR. The table has some 70,000 clones, roughly 89% seen once. The sequencing sample was made of CD4+ T cells from blood. Receptors originate from a human donor in good health. Both conserved end residues are trimmed from each CDR3. Fields, in order: V gene, J gene, D gene, CDR3 protein. The D gene is left open where the match is weak.

>TRBV18|TRBJ2-1|TRBD2
ASSPEGLAGGGNEQF
>TRBV6-1|TRBJ2-2|TRBD1
ASSGPTGVGGELF
>TRBV7-6|TRBJ2-7|TRBD1
ASSLGGTGFYEQY
>TRBV2|TRBJ2-1|-
ASLPRVRPHEQF
>TRBV25-1|TRBJ1-1|-
ASSELGYEAF
>TRBV6-5|TRBJ1-1|-
ASGLGNTEAF
>TRBV6-5|TRBJ1-4|TRBD1
ASRPTGGRGEKLF
>TRBV7-3|TRBJ1-2|-
ASSPRGGGNYGYT
>TRBV15|TRBJ2-1|-
ATSPPGDSYNEQF
>TRBV6-5|TRBJ2-2|-
ASSPQGTNTGELF
>TRBV10-3|TRBJ1-3|TRBD1
AISESQGANGNTIY
>TRBV7-9|TRBJ1-4|-
ASSLEGWGEKLF
>TRBV7-9|TRBJ2-1|-
ASSPQSTRGEQF
>TRBV29-1|TRBJ1-1|-
SVGRGAEAF
>TRBV9|TRBJ1-2|TRBD1
ASSVTHGTEPFAGYT
>TRBV7-9|TRBJ1-3|TRBD1
ASSTPGQSSGNTIY
>TRBV2|TRBJ2-3|TRBD2
ARTAGDLPDTQY
>TRBV5-4|TRBJ2-1|TRBD1
ASSWGQPNSYNEQF
>TRBV19|TRBJ2-3|TRBD2
ASSALAGGPDTQY
>TRBV5-1|TRBJ1-1|-
ASSSDTEAF
>TRBV4-2|TRBJ2-7|-
ASSQDTPAVGYYEQY
>TRBV10-3|TRBJ2-7|TRBD1
AISDTGGQDQY
>TRBV5-1|TRBJ2-3|TRBD2
ASSPRTSGDTQY
>TRBV9|TRBJ1-2|-
ASSEYPPHGYT
>TRBV19|TRBJ2-7|TRBD1
ASSPGQYYYEQY
>TRBV11-2|TRBJ1-3|-
ASSFWRGGNTIY
>TRBV14|TRBJ2-5|TRBD2
ASSQDRERGARAQY
>TRBV7-8|TRBJ2-5|TRBD2
ASSFSGEKTQY
>TRBV6-6|TRBJ2-5|-
ASSDRQETQY
>TRBV7-2|TRBJ2-5|TRBD1
ASSLLSRGTETQY
>TRBV21-1|TRBJ1-5|-
ASSIKENQPQH
>TRBV4-2|TRBJ2-3|-
ASSHSLGAPDTQY
>TRBV15|TRBJ2-1|-
ATSRDLWEFYEQF